Listed here is a single T cell receptor beta chain. Its target is not known. Universal primer sites and UMIs were introduced during 5'RACE template-switching synthesis of TCR cDNA. Using its own MiXCR run on the 5' RACE reads, TCRdb lists one record per CDR3 protein. Among about 69,000 distinct CDR3 sequences listed, 4.5% to 7.5% were seen once. This entry comes from a study of T cells after yellow fever vaccination. For the study at large: Preparation of fractions with low cell numbers was performed using SMART-Seq v4 Ultra Low Input.

This CDR3 is built from 14 residues. The germline gives CDR1 SGHDT, CDR2 YYEEEE. Trimming took 4 bases from V and 0 from J, leaving 9 bases between them. Points from the study as a whole: Among primary-vaccination clones, most reappeared after the booster, at 96% for CD4 and approximately 90% for CD8.

The sequencing here drew on CD4+ T cells sorted from PBMCs, taken less than 16 days after the first yellow fever vaccination. The chain carries TRBV5-6 and TRBJ2-3; D unclear. This receptor was taken from a man between 18 and 29 years old who received the YFV17D yellow fever vaccine. CDR3 region: CASSPTPSTDTQYF. The CDR3 DNA follows: TGTGCCAGCAGCCCGACTCCGAGCACAGATACGCAGTATTTT.